This T cell receptor beta chain was recorded in a study of CD8 T cells in ankylosing spondylitis. This clonotype was found many times. Its specificity is unknown. Findings and caveats of the study: What appeared characteristic of ankylosing spondylitis blood was a TCR beta motif of about eight highly homologous variants.

Using its own MiXCR run on the 5' RACE reads, TCRdb lists one record per CDR3 protein. The data hold tens of thousands of distinct CDR3 sequences, with approximately 5.3% observed a single time. V was pared by 2 bases and J by 0 bases, with 10 bases of the junction left unmatched. CDR3 length: 17 amino acids. CDR1 SGHDN and CDR2 FVKESK come from the germline V gene. This rearrangement joins TRBV14 to TRBJ2-7, with 7 bases lining up with TRBD2. Sequencing was done on a sample of blood, either unsorted or a sorted T cell fraction (not recorded which). This clonotype originated in a male donor with ankylosing spondylitis or in good health (not recorded which). This CDR3 is CASSQSRFGGSSYEQYF. CDR3 coding DNA: TGTGCCAGCAGCCAATCTCGGTTCGGCGGGAGCTCCTACGAGCAGTACTTC.